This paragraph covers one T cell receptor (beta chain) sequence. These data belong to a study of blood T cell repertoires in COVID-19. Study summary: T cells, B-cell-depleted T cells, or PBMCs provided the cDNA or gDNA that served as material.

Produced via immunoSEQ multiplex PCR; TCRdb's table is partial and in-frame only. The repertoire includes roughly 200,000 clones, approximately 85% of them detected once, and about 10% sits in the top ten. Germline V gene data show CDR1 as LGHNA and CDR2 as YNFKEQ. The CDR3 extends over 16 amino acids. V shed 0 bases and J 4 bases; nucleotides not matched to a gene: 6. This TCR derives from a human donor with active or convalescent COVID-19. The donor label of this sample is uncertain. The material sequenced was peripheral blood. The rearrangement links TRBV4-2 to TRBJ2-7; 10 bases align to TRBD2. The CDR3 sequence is CASSQDLSSGGYEQYF. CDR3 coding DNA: TGTGCCAGCAGCCAAGATCTCAGTAGCGGGGGGTACGAGCAGTACTTC.